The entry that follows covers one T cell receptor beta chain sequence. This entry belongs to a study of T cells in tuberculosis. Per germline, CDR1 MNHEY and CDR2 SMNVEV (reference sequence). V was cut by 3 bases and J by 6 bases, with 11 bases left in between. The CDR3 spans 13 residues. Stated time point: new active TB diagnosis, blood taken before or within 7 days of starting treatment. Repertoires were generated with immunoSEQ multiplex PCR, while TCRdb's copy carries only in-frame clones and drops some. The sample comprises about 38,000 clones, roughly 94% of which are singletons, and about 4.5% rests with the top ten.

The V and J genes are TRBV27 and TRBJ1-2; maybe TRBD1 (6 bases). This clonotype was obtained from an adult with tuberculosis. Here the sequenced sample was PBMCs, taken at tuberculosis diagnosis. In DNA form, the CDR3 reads TGTGCCAGCAGTTTTGGGGGGGCGAATGGCTACACCTTC. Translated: CASSFGGANGYTF.